The T cell receptor (beta chain) under discussion was sequenced for a study of T-cell memory formation after mild COVID-19. Study-wide context: TCR clusters were mostly confined to one donor each. Study-level findings and limits: Within pre-infection memory, some responding clones were found, suggesting cross-reactive memory joined. Specificity for SARS-CoV-2 was not confirmed among the second-wave clones peaking on day 37.

A few counts support this clonotype. Its antigen is currently unknown. TCRdb re-analysed the 5' RACE reads in MiXCR, keeping a single row per CDR3 protein. Seen here are 350,000 to 450,000 distinct CDR3 sequences, over 25% observed once, and the top ten hold approximately 13%. Trimming removed 3 bases at V and 5 bases at J, with 11 bases between. This CDR3 has 13 residues. Per germline, CDR1 LNHNV and CDR2 YYDKDF (reference sequence). Specimen: PBMCs or a T cell subset sorted from them (not recorded which). This TCR derives from an adult woman who had mild COVID-19 (a few samples of this study predate the infection). Cell type and time point are not known. The chain uses TRBV15 and TRBJ2-7; D not resolved. The CDR3 loop reads CATSRHGNHEQYF. As DNA, the CDR3 is TGTGCCACCAGCAGGCATGGGAACCACGAGCAGTACTTC.